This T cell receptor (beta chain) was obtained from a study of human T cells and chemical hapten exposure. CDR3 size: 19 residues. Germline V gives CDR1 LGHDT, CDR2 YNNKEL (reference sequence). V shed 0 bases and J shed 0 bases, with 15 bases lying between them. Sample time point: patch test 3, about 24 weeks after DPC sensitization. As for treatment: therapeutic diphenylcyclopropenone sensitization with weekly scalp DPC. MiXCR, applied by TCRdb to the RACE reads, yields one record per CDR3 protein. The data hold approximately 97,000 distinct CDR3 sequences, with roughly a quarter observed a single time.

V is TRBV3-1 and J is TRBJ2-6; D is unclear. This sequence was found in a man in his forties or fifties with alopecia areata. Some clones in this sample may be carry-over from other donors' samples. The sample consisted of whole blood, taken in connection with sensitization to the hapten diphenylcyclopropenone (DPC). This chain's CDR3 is CASSQDPRRTSSGANVLTF. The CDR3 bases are TGTGCCAGCAGCCAAGATCCCCGACGGACGAGCTCTGGGGCCAACGTCCTGACTTTC.